This T cell receptor (delta chain) was documented in a study of gamma-delta chains in newborns, infants, children. On the study more broadly: Microbial exposure reportedly drives polyclonal innate γδ T cell expansion after birth.

TCRdb reapplied CATT to the reads. This table holds fewer than 8,500 delta-chain clones, around 0.6% found once. CDR1 is GEAIGNYY and CDR2 is EKD in the germline V gene. The length of the CDR3 is 19 residues. In the case of this clone: The protein that TCRdb holds for this DNA derives from a much larger clone and differs from the translated DNA at residue 17, which likely indicates a read error; the protein shown here is translated from the DNA.

V usage is TRDV2 and J usage is TRDJ3; 12 bases match TRDD3. This TCR came from a child who was a newborn, infant or young child, either healthy, febrile or measles-vaccinated (not recorded which). Sequencing was done on a sample of blood. DNA for the CDR3: TGTGCCTGTGACACGTCCTGGGGGATACGAGGCTGGGACACCCGACAGACGTTTTTC. Its protein is CACDTSWGIRGWDTRQTFF.